The rows below give T cell receptor beta chains drawn from one sample of a study of blood T cells in healthy people across ages. Each CDR3 protein is one row after TCRdb ran MiXCR on the 5' RACE reads. The sample lists about 970,000 distinct CDR3 sequences, approximately 50% occurring once. Sequenced sample: blood. These TCRs come from a woman aged 55-69 years in good health. CDR3s include the opening cysteine and the closing phenylalanine or tryptophan. Fields, in order: V gene, J gene, D gene, clone size, CDR3 DNA, CDR3 protein. D genes are given only for firm matches. Not every row has a clone size; where given, it reads once, few, many or a size class.

TRBV7-8	TRBJ2-5	TRBD2	.	TGTGCCAGCAGCTTACTACTGACTAGCGGGTACCAAGAGACCCAGTACTTC	CASSLLLTSGYQETQYF
TRBV12-3/TRBV12-4	TRBJ2-1	TRBD2	few	TGTGCCAGCAGTTTAGCGCCCGTCGCGGGAGAAGGGGACAATGAGCAGTTCTTC	CASSLAPVAGEGDNEQFF
TRBV7-2	TRBJ2-3	.	.	TGTGTCAGCAGCTTAGTTTTGTCGGGCCCCCGCACAGATACGCAGTATTTT	CVSSLVLSGPRTDTQYF
TRBV27	TRBJ2-3	TRBD2	.	TGTGCCAGCAGTTCAAATGGGGGACGACTAGCGGGGTCGACAGATACGCAGTATTTT	CASSSNGGRLAGSTDTQYF
TRBV20-1	TRBJ1-4	.	.	TGCAGTGCTAGAGATCCGGGGCCGTCGGGGGAAAAACTGTTTTTT	CSARDPGPSGEKLFF
TRBV7-8	TRBJ2-1	TRBD2	.	TGTGCCAGCAGTACTAGCGGGAGGATCGGTGAGCAGTTCTTC	CASSTSGRIGEQFF
TRBV29-1	TRBJ1-3	TRBD1	.	TGCAGCGTTGATGGGACAGGGGTAGGAAACACCATATATTTT	CSVDGTGVGNTIYF
TRBV11-2	TRBJ2-7	.	.	TGTGTCAGCAGCTTAGCCTTAAATTACTACGAGCAGTACTTC	CVSSLALNYYEQYF
TRBV20-1	TRBJ1-2	.	few	TGCAGTGCCGACCGGACGGATCCCTATGGCTACACCTTC	CSADRTDPYGYTF
TRBV29-1	TRBJ2-2	TRBD2	few	TGCAGCGCCGGGGACTATATAACCGGGGAGCTGTTTTTT	CSAGDYITGELFF
TRBV2	TRBJ2-4	.	.	TGTGCCAGCAACCGGGACGGTAACATTCAGTACTTC	CASNRDGNIQYF
TRBV21-1	TRBJ2-4	.	.	TGTGCCAGCACCCGAGAGGGGGTGAGGAAAAACATTCAGTACTTC	CASTREGVRKNIQYF
TRBV20-1	TRBJ2-5	TRBD1	.	TGCAGTGCTACCCGAACAGGGGAGCAGTACTTC	CSATRTGEQYF
TRBV14	TRBJ2-7	.	few	TGTGCCAGCAGCCAAGACCAGGAGGGTGAGGGAAGAAACTACGAGCAGTACTTC	CASSQDQEGEGRNYEQYF
TRBV11-2	TRBJ2-5	TRBD1	many	TGTGCCAGCAGCCCACGGACAGGGAATGGGGAGACCCAGTACTTC	CASSPRTGNGETQYF
TRBV7-9	TRBJ2-7	.	.	TGTGCCAGCAGATTACAGGGCTCCGGGTACGAGCAGTACTTC	CASRLQGSGYEQYF
TRBV28	TRBJ2-1	TRBD1	.	TGTGCCAGCAGTTTTATTTCGGTGGGACAGGGGGCGACCGTGTACAATGAGCAGTTCTTC	CASSFISVGQGATVYNEQFF
TRBV7-9	TRBJ2-5	.	once	TGTGCCAGCAGCCCCGGGCCTGTGGAGACCCAGTACTTC	CASSPGPVETQYF
TRBV6-1	TRBJ2-2	TRBD1	.	TGTGCCAGCAGTCAGCAAACAGGGGCCCCTCGAGACACCGGGGAGCTGTTTTTT	CASSQQTGAPRDTGELFF
TRBV7-2	TRBJ2-7	TRBD1	.	TGTGCCAGCAGCTCAATGGGACAGGGGCACGAGCAGTACTTC	CASSSMGQGHEQYF
TRBV27	TRBJ2-3	TRBD2	.	TGTGCCAGCAGCCCAGAGGTAGCGGGGGTGGATACGCAGTATTTT	CASSPEVAGVDTQYF
TRBV20-1	TRBJ2-1	TRBD2	.	TGCAGTGGTGCTAGCGGGAGGTACGGATCCTACAATGAGCAGTTCTTC	CSGASGRYGSYNEQFF